This T cell receptor beta chain is drawn from a study of read filtering for tumor transcriptome and immune sequencing. Across the whole study: The cohort had 17 to 20 men and approximately 14 women aged roughly 47 to 90, mean roughly 66 years. Whole-transcriptome libraries were prepared after DNase treatment.

This library used about 400 ng RNA and molecular barcoded adaptors spanning alpha/delta and beta/gamma chains. TCRdb re-called the reads through MiXCR, storing one row per CDR3 protein. The table includes about 22,000 distinct CDR3 sequences, roughly 13% detected once. Study findings and constraints: Sorted CD138-negative bone marrow cells were not purified T cells. In IR-seq, single-read clonotypes were roughly 82% of clonotypes but roughly 3.5% of reads.

Germline V gives CDR1 SEHNR, CDR2 FQNEAQ (reference sequence). V trimming: 7 bases; J trimming: 4 bases; junction bases outside the gene matches: 4. The CDR3 has 15 residues. As concerns this clonotype: Its antigen is unknown.

This chain links TRBV7-9 with TRBJ2-2, with 12 bases aligning to TRBD2. The receptor was isolated from a donor at least 40 years old with multiple myeloma. The source material was a population of CD138-negative cells sorted from bone marrow. The CDR3 sequence is CASTRTSGTTGELFF. The CDR3 nucleotides read TGTGCCAGCACCCGGACTAGCGGGACCACCGGGGAGCTGTTTTTT.